A single sample is the source of the 27 T cell receptor beta chains below, sequenced in a study of cytomegalovirus exposure and HLA in healthy donors. Amplification used 60 Vbeta primers and 13 Jbeta primers. Sequenced by immunoSEQ multiplex PCR; TCRdb stores in-frame clones only, minus some. The table has about 130,000 clones, about three quarters seen once. Sequencing was done on a sample of PBMCs. These receptors came from a man in his fifties or sixties in good health and CMV-seronegative.

The chain combines TRBV28 with TRBJ1-1; tentatively, D is TRBD1 (6 bases). The CDR3 is 15 residues long. CDR1 and CDR2 from the germline V gene are MDHEN and SYDVKM. The V gene lost 3 bases and the J gene lost 3 bases, with 14 bases spanning the gap. The CDR3 nucleotides read TGTGCCAGCAGTTTTGCCGGGACATGGGACACTGAAGCTTTCTTT. This sequence encodes CASSFAGTWDTEAFF.

The chain joins TRBV4-1 to TRBJ2-1; TRBD2 matches at 8 bases. Per germline, CDR1 MGHRA and CDR2 YSYEKL. The CDR3 totals 17 residues. The V segment lost 6 bases and the J segment 4 bases; nucleotides outside the gene matches: 14. CDR3 residues: CASSKGPASGGYNEQFF. The CDR3 DNA reads TGCGCCAGCAGTAAGGGGCCCGCGAGCGGGGGATACAATGAGCAGTTCTTC.

The J gene is TRBJ2-1, the V gene TRBV6-4, with TRBD1 identical over 9 bases. The CDR3 is made up of 15 amino acids. After removal of 0 bases from V and 4 bases from J, the junction contained 1 base not matched to a gene. The germline gives CDR1 MRHNA, CDR2 SNTAGT. The CDR3 loop reads CASSDSGQGYNEQFF. DNA for the CDR3: TGTGCCAGCAGTGACTCGGGACAGGGTTACAATGAGCAGTTCTTC.

The chain carries TRBV6-5 and TRBJ2-7; 7 nucleotides line up with TRBD2. The V segment lost 7 bases and the J segment 6 bases; nucleotides outside the gene matches: 9. Germline V gene data show CDR1 as MNHEY and CDR2 as SVGAGI. This CDR3 comprises 13 residues. CDR3 nucleotides: TGTGCCAGCACCCCGGGACTACCGGGCGAGCAGTACTTC. Amino acid sequence: CASTPGLPGEQYF.

The chain uses TRBV9 and TRBJ1-3, with D possibly matching TRBD1 (6 bases). CDR3 size: 18 residues. The ends were cut back, 4 bases at V and 0 bases at J, with 20 bases in the middle. Germline lookup yields CDR1 SGDLS and CDR2 YYNGEE. CDR3 sequence (DNA): TGTGCCAGCAGCCCCCGACAGGCCGTCCTGACCTCTGGAAACACCATATATTTT. It yields the protein CASSPRQAVLTSGNTIYF.

The J gene is TRBJ2-1, the V gene TRBV14, with TRBD1 matching over 9 bases. CDR3 length equals 19 residues. Germline CDR1 SGHDN, CDR2 FVKESK. Losses at the gene ends were 4 bases for V and 1 base for J; bases not matched to a gene: 14. In nucleotides, the CDR3 is TGTGCCAGCAGCCCCTCCGGGACAGGGATTTTTAGGTCCTACAATGAGCAGTTCTTC. The encoded protein is CASSPSGTGIFRSYNEQFF.

The chain combines TRBV2 with TRBJ2-1, with 8 positions matching TRBD2. From germline, CDR1 is SNHLY and CDR2 FYNNEI. The CDR3 is made up of 19 amino acids. The ends lost 1 base at V and 6 bases at J; junction bases unmatched: 17. The CDR3 spells CASSEGVPLRGGIPNEQFF. The CDR3 region has the DNA TGTGCCAGCAGTGAAGGGGTACCGTTACGGGGGGGTATACCCAATGAGCAGTTCTTC.

The chain is built from TRBV18 and TRBJ1-1, with D tentatively TRBD1 (5 bases). V was shortened by 1 base and J by 1 base, with 10 bases between the two germline ends. Germline values: CDR1 KGHSH, CDR2 LQKENI. This CDR3 is built from 15 residues. The CDR3 nucleotides are TGTGCCAGCTCACCACAGTCAGGGCGGAACACTGAAGCTTTCTTT. Its protein is CASSPQSGRNTEAFF.

V usage is TRBV10-1 and J usage is TRBJ2-1; 8 positions agree with TRBD1. Germline values: CDR1 WNHNN, CDR2 SYGVQD (reference sequence). V lost 6 bases, J lost 6 bases, and 7 bases stayed unmatched. The CDR3 extends over 14 amino acids. CDR3 DNA sequence: TGCGCCAGCAGAGATACAGGGGGGAGCAATGAGCAGTTCTTC. It specifies CASRDTGGSNEQFF.

The rearrangement uses TRBV27 and TRBJ2-3, with a tentative D call TRBD2 (6 bases). This CDR3 has 14 amino acids. Trimming removed 4 bases at V and 8 bases at J, with 16 bases between. From germline, CDR1 is MNHEY and CDR2 SMNVEV (reference sequence). The CDR3 loop is CASSWRDLGGTQYF. In DNA, the CDR3 is TGTGCCAGCAGTTGGAGGGACCTCGGGGGTACGCAGTATTTT.

The rearrangement links TRBV6-6 to TRBJ2-3; 11 positions agree with TRBD2. After removal of 6 bases from V and 4 bases from J, the junction contained 9 bases not matched to a gene. The germline gives CDR1 MNHNY, CDR2 SVGAGI (reference sequence). There are 16 residues in the CDR3. The CDR3 here is CASSHIGLAGPDTQYF. CDR3 nucleotide sequence: TGTGCCAGCAGCCACATCGGACTAGCGGGCCCAGATACGCAGTATTTT.

The V gene is TRBV5-6, the J gene TRBJ1-1, with a tentative D call TRBD1 (5 bases). V was clipped by 0 bases and J by 1 base, with 13 bases between them. This CDR3 has 16 residues. Germline V gene sequence: CDR1 SGHDT, CDR2 YYEEEE. The CDR3 DNA sequence: TGTGCCAGCAGCTTGGGGCAGGGTTCACGGAACACTGAAGCTTTCTTT. This sequence encodes CASSLGQGSRNTEAFF.

The chain has TRBV7-9 and TRBJ2-7, with no clear D. Trimming removed 5 bases at V and 1 base at J, with 6 bases between. Germline values: CDR1 SEHNR, CDR2 FQNEAQ (reference sequence). The length of the CDR3 is 12 residues. CDR3 nucleotide sequence: TGTGCCAGCAGCCGAACATCCTACGAGCAGTACTTC. Translated, it gives CASSRTSYEQYF.

The chain links TRBV9 to TRBJ1-1, with a tentative D call TRBD1 (5 bases). The germline V gene encodes CDR1 SGDLS and CDR2 YYNGEE. The CDR3 extends over 14 amino acids. V gave up 3 bases and J gave up 3 bases, with 12 bases separating them. The CDR3 DNA follows: TGTGCCAGCAGCGCGCTGGGGGGGGACACTGAAGCTTTCTTT. This codes for CASSALGGDTEAFF.

The genes are TRBV2 and TRBJ2-2, with no clear D. Germline lookup yields CDR1 SNHLY and CDR2 FYNNEI. The CDR3 totals 14 residues. The V end was cut by 2 bases, the J end by 1 base, with 5 bases between. CDR3 amino acids: CASSELRNTGELFF. CDR3 nucleotides: TGTGCCAGCAGTGAATTGAGGAACACCGGGGAGCTGTTTTTT.

The gene calls are TRBV7-9 and TRBJ2-2; 7 bases are a match to TRBD2. V lost 5 bases to trimming and J lost 5 bases; unmatched junction nucleotides: 11. Germline loops: CDR1 SEHNR, CDR2 FQNEAQ (reference sequence). The CDR3 extends over 16 amino acids. The CDR3 DNA sequence: TGTGCCAGCAGCCTCGGGGGGAGCGGTGGGACCGGGGAGCTGTTTTTT. Its protein is CASSLGGSGGTGELFF.

V usage is TRBV28 and J usage is TRBJ2-2, with D hard to call. V lost 6 bases to trimming and J lost 0 bases, with 17 bases between them. Germline CDR1 and CDR2: MDHEN and SYDVKM. The CDR3 sequence is 17 residues long. The CDR3 region has the DNA TGTGCCAGCAGGCGCGTGTATGCTTCCGCGAACACCGGGGAGCTGTTTTTT. Translated: CASRRVYASANTGELFF.

The genes are TRBV29-1 and TRBJ1-4; D might be TRBD1 (6 bases). Germline assignment: CDR1 SQVTM and CDR2 ANQGSEA. This CDR3 comprises 13 residues. V lost 7 bases and J lost 4, with 13 bases in between. CDR3 nucleotides: TGCAGCGCCGAGGACAGTCTTAATGAAAAACTGTTTTTT. Translation gives CSAEDSLNEKLFF.

The V and J genes are TRBV4-3 and TRBJ2-3, with 11 bases aligning to TRBD1. The CDR3 runs to 19 residues. From germline, CDR1 is LGHNA and CDR2 YSLEER. V gave up 0 bases and J gave up 2 bases; unmatched junction bases: 10. In DNA, the CDR3 is TGCGCCAGCAGCCAAGAGAGGGTCGGGACAGGGGGAACCACAGATACGCAGTATTTT. Encoded protein: CASSQERVGTGGTTDTQYF.

This clone has a single count. This rearrangement joins TRBV5-1 to TRBJ1-6; the D gene is possibly TRBD1 (6 bases). This CDR3 is 15 amino acids long. Per germline, CDR1 SGHRS and CDR2 YFSETQ. The V end lost 4 bases, the J end lost 7 bases, and 15 bases lay between the germline ends. The DNA for the CDR3 is TGCGCCAGCAGCCTCACAGGGCCTCACAATTCACCCCTCCACTTT. It is translated as CASSLTGPHNSPLHF. Using reference TRBV5-1 and TRBJ1-6 for the parts outside the CDR3, the full variable domain is KAGVTQTPRYLIKTRGQQVTLSCSPISGHRSVSWYQQTPGQGLQFLFEYFSETQRNKGNFPGRFSGRQFSNSRSEMNVSTLELGDSALYLCASSLTGPHNSPLHFGNGTRLTVT.

This clone was recorded a few times. CDR3 sequence (DNA): TGTGCCAGCAGCCTCTTTGGGTTACAGGGGGAGCTTGAAGCTTTCTTT. The encoded protein is CASSLFGLQGELEAFF. J is TRBJ1-1 and V is TRBV14; 8 positions agree with TRBD1. CDR1 is SGHDN and CDR2 is FVKESK in the germline V gene. The CDR3 has 16 residues. J lost 7 bases, V lost 4 bases, and 14 bases had no gene match.

This clone has a handful of counts. The DNA for the CDR3 is TGTGCCAGCAGCCCGTTGGTCCGGGCTGAAGCTTTCTTT. It encodes CASSPLVRAEAFF. This chain uses TRBV4-2 with TRBJ1-1; D is unclear. The CDR3 length is 13 residues. Germline lookup yields CDR1 LGHNA and CDR2 YNFKEQ. Trimming shortened V by 4 bases and J by 6 bases, and 12 bases separated the two germline ends.

This clone appeared once. The chain carries TRBV7-9 and TRBJ1-1; tentatively, D is TRBD1 (5 bases). V was clipped by 1 base and J by 4 bases, with 10 bases between them. This CDR3 contains 14 residues. Germline lookup yields CDR1 SEHNR and CDR2 FQNEAQ (reference sequence). CDR3 in DNA: TGTGCCAGCAGCTTAGGCGGGGCTGGCACTGAAGCTTTCTTT. It specifies CASSLGGAGTEAFF.

The chain links TRBV2 to TRBJ1-1; TRBD1 matches 9 bases. Germline V gives CDR1 SNHLY, CDR2 FYNNEI. V dropped 8 bases and J dropped 6; count of bases not matched to a gene: 7. The CDR3 extends over 13 amino acids. Here the CDR3 reads CASHLDRGSEAFF. The CDR3, as DNA: TGTGCCAGCCACTTGGACAGGGGATCTGAAGCTTTCTTT.

This sequence joins TRBV18 and TRBJ2-5; D is undetermined. The germline V and J ends were trimmed by 2 bases and 0 bases, with 10 bases remaining between them. Germline V gene lookup returns CDR1 KGHSH and CDR2 LQKENI. The CDR3 has 15 amino acids. CDR3 in amino acids: CASSPGATNQETQYF. The CDR3 coding sequence is TGTGCCAGCTCACCAGGTGCTACTAACCAAGAGACCCAGTACTTC.

The rearrangement joins TRBV5-4 to TRBJ2-2; TRBD2 might be the D (5 bases). Germline CDR1 is SGHNT and CDR2 is YYREEE (reference sequence). The CDR3 contains 17 residues. The V end was cut by 0 bases, the J end by 6 bases, with 18 bases between. CDR3 protein: CASSLGMGSLGSGELFF. As DNA, the CDR3 is TGTGCCAGCAGCTTGGGAATGGGGAGTTTGGGGTCCGGGGAGCTGTTTTTT.

CDR3: CASSELGLMNTEAFF. The DNA of the CDR3 is TGTGCCAGCAGTGAATTGGGACTAATGAACACTGAAGCTTTCTTT. The chain carries TRBV2 and TRBJ1-1; perhaps TRBD1 as D (5 bases). The CDR3 sequence is 15 residues long. The germline V gene encodes CDR1 SNHLY and CDR2 FYNNEI. The V and J ends lost 2 bases and 0 bases respectively, with 10 bases between them.